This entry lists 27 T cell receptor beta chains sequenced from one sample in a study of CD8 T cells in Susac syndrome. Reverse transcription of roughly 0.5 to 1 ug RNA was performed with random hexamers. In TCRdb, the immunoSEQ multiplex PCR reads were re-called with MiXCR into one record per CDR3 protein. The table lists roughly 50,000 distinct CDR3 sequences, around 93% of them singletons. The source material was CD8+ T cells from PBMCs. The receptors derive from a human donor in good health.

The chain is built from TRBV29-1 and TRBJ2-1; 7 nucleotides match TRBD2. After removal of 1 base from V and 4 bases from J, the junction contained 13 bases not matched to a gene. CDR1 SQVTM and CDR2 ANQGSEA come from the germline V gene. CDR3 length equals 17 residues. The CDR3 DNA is TGCAGCGTTGAAGGGACGGCTAGCGGAAAGTCTTACAATGAGCAGTTCTTC. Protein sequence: CSVEGTASGKSYNEQFF.

The CDR3 here is CASTPAGLNTEAFF. CDR3 bases: TGTGCCAGCACCCCCGCAGGGCTGAACACTGAAGCTTTCTTT. This chain uses TRBV12-3 or TRBV12-4 with TRBJ1-1; TRBD1 is a possible D gene (5 bases). V was trimmed by 7 bases and J by 0 bases, leaving 12 bases between them. This CDR3 has 14 residues.

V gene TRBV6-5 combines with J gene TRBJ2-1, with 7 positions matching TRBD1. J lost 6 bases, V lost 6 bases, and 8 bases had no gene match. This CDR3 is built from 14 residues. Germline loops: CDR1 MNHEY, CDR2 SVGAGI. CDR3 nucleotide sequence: TGTGCCAGCAGCACGGGACAGATGGGCAATGAGCAGTTCTTC. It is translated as CASSTGQMGNEQFF.

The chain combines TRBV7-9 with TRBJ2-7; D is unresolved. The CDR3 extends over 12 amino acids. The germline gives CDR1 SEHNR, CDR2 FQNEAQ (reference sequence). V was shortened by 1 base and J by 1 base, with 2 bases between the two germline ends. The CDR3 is CASSLESYEQYF. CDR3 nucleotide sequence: TGTGCCAGCAGCTTAGAATCCTACGAGCAGTACTTC.

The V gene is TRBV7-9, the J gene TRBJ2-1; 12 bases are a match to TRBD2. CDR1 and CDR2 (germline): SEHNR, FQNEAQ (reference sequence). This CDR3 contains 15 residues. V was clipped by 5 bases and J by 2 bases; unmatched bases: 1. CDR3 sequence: CASSRTSGAYNEQFF. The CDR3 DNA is TGTGCCAGCAGCCGGACTAGCGGGGCCTACAATGAGCAGTTCTTC.

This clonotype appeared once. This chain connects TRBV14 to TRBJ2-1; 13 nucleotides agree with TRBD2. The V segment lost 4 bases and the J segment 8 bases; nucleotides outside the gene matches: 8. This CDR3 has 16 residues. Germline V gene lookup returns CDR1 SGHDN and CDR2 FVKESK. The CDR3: CASSRLTSGRADEQFF. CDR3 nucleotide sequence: TGTGCCAGCAGCCGCCTTACTAGCGGGAGGGCCGATGAGCAGTTCTTC.

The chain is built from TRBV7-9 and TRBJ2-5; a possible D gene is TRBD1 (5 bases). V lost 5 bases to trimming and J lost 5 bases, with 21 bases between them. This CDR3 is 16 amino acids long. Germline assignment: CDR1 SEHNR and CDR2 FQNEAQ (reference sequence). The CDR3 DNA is TGTGCCAGCAGCCACTTGCGTGGGGCTTCTAGGGAGACCCAGTACTTC. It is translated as CASSHLRGASRETQYF.

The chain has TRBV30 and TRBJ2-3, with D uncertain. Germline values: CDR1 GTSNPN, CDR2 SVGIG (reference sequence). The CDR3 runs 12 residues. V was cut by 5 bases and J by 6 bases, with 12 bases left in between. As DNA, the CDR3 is TGTGCCTGGCAGGCAACCACGGATACGCAGTATTTT. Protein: CAWQATTDTQYF.

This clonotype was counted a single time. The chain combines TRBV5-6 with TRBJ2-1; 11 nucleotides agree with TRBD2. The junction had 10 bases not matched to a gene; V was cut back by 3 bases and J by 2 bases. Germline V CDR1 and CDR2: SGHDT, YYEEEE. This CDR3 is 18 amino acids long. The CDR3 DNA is TGTGCCAGCAGCTCGCGGACTAGCGGGCCACGAACCTACAATGAGCAGTTCTTC. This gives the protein CASSSRTSGPRTYNEQFF.

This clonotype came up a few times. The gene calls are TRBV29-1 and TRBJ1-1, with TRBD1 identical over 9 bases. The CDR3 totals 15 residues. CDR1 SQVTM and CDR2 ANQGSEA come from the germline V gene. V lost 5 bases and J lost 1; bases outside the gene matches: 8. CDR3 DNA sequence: TGCAGCGTTATCGGGACAGGGAGAACGAACACTGAAGCTTTCTTT. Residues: CSVIGTGRTNTEAFF.

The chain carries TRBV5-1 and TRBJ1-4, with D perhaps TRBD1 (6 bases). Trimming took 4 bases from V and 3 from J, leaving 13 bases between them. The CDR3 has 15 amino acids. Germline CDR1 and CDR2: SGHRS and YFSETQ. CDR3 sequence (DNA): TGCGCCAGCAGCGGACGGGGGGCAGCTAATGAAAAACTGTTTTTT. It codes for CASSGRGAANEKLFF.

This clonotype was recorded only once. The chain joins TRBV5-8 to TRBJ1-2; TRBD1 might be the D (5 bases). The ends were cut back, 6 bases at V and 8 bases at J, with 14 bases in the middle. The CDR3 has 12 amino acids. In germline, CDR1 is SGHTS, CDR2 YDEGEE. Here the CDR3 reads CASTEGLLGYTF. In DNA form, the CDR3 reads TGTGCCAGCACCGAGGGACTCCTCGGCTACACCTTC.

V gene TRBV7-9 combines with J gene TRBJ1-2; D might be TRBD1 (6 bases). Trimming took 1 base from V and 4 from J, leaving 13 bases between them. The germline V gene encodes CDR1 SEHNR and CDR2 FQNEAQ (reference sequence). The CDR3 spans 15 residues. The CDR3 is CASSLGDGQIYGYTF. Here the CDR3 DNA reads TGTGCCAGCAGCTTAGGGGATGGACAGATCTATGGCTACACCTTC.

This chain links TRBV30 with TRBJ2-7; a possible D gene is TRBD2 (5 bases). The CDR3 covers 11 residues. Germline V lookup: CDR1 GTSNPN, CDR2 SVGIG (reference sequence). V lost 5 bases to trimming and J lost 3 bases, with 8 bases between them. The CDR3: CAWLLDYEQYF. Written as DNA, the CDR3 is TGTGCCTGGTTACTAGACTACGAGCAGTACTTC.

The CDR3 DNA sequence: TGTGCCAGCAGCCCAGGGACAGGCTTCACCGGGGAGCTGTTTTTT. It codes for CASSPGTGFTGELFF. The rearrangement links TRBV7-9 to TRBJ2-2, with 8 bases identical to TRBD1. Per the germline V gene, CDR1 is SEHNR and CDR2 is FQNEAQ (reference sequence). The CDR3 totals 15 residues. With V trimmed by 5 bases and J by 4 bases, 6 bases remained unmatched.

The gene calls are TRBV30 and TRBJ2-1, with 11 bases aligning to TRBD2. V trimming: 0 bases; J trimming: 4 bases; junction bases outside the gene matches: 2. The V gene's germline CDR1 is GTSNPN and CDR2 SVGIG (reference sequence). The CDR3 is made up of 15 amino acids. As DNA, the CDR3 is TGTGCCTGGAGTGTAAGACTAGCGGGATACAATGAGCAGTTCTTC. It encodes CAWSVRLAGYNEQFF. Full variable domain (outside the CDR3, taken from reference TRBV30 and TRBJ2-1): SQTIHQWPATLVQPVGSPLSLECTVEGTSNPNLYWYRQAAGRGLQLLFYSVGIGQISSEVPQNLSASRPQDRQFILSSKKLLLSDSGFYLCAWSVRLAGYNEQFFGPGTRLTVL.

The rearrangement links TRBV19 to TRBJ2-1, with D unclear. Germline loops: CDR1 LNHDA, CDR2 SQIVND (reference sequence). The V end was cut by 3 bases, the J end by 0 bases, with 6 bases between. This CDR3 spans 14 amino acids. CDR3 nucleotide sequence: TGTGCCAGTAGTATTAGTAGCTCCTACAATGAGCAGTTCTTC. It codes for CASSISSSYNEQFF.

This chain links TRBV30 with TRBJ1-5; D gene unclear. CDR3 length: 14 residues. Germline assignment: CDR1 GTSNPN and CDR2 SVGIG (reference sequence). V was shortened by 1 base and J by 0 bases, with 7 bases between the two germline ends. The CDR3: CAWSDSASNQPQHF. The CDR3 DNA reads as TGTGCCTGGAGTGACAGTGCTAGCAATCAGCCCCAGCATTTT.

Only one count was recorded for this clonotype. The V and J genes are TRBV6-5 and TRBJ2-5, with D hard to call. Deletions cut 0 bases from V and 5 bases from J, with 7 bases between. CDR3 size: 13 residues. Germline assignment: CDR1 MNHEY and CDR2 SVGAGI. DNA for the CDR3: TGTGCCAGCAGTTACTCGGCGTGGGAGACCCAGTACTTC. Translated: CASSYSAWETQYF.

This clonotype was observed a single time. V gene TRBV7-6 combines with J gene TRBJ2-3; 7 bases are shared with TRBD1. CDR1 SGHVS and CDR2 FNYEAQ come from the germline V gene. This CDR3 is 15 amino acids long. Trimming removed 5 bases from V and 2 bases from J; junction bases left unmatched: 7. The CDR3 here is CASSEDRRLTDTQYF. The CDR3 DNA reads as TGTGCCAGCAGCGAGGACAGGAGACTCACAGATACGCAGTATTTT.

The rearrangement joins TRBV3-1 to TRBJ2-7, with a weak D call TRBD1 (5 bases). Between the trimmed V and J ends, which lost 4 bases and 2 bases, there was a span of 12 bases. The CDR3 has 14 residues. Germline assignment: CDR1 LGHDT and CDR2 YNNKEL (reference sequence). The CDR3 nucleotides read TGTGCCAGCAGCCGGGGCCTTACGCCCTACGAGCAGTACTTC. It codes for CASSRGLTPYEQYF.

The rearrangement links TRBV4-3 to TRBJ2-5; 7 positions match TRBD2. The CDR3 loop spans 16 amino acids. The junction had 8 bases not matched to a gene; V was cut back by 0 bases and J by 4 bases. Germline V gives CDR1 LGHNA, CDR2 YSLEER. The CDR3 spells CASSQDGAGALETQYF. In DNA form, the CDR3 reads TGCGCCAGCAGCCAAGATGGGGCGGGAGCCCTAGAGACCCAGTACTTC.

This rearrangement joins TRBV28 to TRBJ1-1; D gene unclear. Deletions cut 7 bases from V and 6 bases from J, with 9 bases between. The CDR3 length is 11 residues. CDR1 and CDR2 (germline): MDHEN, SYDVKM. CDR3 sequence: CASTDGAEAFF. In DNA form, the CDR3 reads TGTGCCAGCACCGACGGAGCTGAAGCTTTCTTT.

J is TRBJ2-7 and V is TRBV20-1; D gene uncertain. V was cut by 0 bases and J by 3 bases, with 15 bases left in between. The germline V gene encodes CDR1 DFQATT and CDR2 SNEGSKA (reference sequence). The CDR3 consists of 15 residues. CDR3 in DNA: TGCAGTGCTAGAGATATCGCCCAAGGGATCTACGAGCAGTACTTC. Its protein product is CSARDIAQGIYEQYF.

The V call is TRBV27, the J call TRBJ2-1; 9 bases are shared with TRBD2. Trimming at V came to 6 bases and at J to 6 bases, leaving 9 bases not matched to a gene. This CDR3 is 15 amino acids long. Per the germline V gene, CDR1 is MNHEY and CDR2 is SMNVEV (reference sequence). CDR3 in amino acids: CASRSREGRGNEQFF. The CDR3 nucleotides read TGTGCCAGCAGATCGCGGGAGGGCCGGGGCAATGAGCAGTTCTTC.

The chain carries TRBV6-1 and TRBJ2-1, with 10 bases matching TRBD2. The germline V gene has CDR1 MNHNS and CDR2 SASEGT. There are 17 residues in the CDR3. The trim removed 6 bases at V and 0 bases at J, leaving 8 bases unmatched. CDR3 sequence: CASSPGTSERSYNEQFF. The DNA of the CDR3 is TGTGCCAGCAGCCCTGGGACTAGCGAACGCTCCTACAATGAGCAGTTCTTC.

Written as DNA, the CDR3 is TGTGCCAGCAGCCCCAGACAGGGGTCCTACGAGCAGTACTTC. It encodes CASSPRQGSYEQYF. V and J are TRBV7-6 and TRBJ2-7; TRBD1 matches 8 bases. Germline CDR1 reads SGHVS; CDR2 reads FNYEAQ. The CDR3 has 14 residues. The V segment lost 5 bases and the J segment 1 base; nucleotides outside the gene matches: 4. Using reference TRBV7-6 and TRBJ2-7 for the parts outside the CDR3, the full variable domain is GAGVSQSPRYKVTKRGQDVALRCDPISGHVSLYWYRQALGQGPEFLTYFNYEAQQDKSGLPNDRFSAERPEGSISTLTIQRTEQRDSAMYRCASSPRQGSYEQYFGPGTRLTVT.